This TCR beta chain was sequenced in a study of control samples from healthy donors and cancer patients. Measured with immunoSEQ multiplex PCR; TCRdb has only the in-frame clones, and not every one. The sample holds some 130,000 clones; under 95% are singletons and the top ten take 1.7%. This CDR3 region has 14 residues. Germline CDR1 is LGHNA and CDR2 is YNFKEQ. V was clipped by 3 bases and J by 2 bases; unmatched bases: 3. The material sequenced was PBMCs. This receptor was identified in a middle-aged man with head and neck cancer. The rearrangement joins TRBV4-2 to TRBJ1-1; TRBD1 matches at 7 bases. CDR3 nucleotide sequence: TGTGCCAGCAGCCAGGACAGGAGAAACACTGAAGCTTTCTTT. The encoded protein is CASSQDRRNTEAFF.